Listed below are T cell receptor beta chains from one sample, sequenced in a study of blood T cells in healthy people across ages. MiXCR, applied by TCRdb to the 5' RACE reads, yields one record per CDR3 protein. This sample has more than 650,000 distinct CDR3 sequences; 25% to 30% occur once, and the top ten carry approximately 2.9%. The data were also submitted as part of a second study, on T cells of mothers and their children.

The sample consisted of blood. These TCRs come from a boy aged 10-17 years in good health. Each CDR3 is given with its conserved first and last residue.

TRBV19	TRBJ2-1	CASSMRGGYNEQFF
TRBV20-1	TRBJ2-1	CSAREPGTSGKAYNEQFF
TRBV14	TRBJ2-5	CASSQDRRGGRETEYF
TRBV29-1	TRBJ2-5	CSAAVGGETQYF
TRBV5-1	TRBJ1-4	CASSSTGKGEKLFF
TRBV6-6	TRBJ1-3	CASREQGENTIYF
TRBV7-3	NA	CASSPTTGFGIQYF
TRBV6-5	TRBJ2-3	CASGTSGEADTQYF
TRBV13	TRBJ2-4	CASGTGVENIQYF
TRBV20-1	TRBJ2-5	CSVAGGFQETQYF
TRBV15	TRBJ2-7	CATSRGGSGARGEQYF
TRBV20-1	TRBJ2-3	CSAPRRGGSDTQYF
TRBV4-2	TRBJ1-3	CASSQDLGNTIYF
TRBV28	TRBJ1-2	CASSSSGQGVYGYTF
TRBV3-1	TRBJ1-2	CASSQESGAYGYTF
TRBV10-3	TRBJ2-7	CATRLDRSYEQYF
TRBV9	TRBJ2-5	CASSNQGLVTETQYF
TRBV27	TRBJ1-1	CASSLDIRGTEAFF
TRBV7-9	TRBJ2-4	CASSQGYIQYF
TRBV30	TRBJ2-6	CAWSVSSGANVLTF
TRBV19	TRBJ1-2	CAILRTFYGYTF
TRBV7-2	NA	CTSSFLAGGPYEQYF
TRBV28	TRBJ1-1	CASSLLVGRNTEAFF
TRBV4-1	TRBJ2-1	CASSQEPTYNEQFF
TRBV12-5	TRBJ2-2	CAGGFGTGELFF
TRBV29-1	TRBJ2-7	CSVEEPGSAYEQYF
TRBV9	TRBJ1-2	CASSLGGTSGYGYTF
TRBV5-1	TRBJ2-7	CASSLEAGRPGQYF
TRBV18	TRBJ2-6	CASSSLGTGANVLTF
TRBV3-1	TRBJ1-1	CASTSKGWNTEAFF
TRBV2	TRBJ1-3	CASSEAPDRAGNTIYF
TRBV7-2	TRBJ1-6	CASSLAGTGDGSPLHF
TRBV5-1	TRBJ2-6	CASSRPGSSGANVLTF
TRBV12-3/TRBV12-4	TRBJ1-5	CASSLARDQPQHF
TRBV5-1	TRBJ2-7	CASSLVSSGGAVNEQYF
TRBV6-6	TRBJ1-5	CASSYSHGGGESNQPQHF
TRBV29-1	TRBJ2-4	CSVVASGMHIQYF
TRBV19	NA	CASSLPGPSEQFF
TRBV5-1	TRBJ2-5	CASSLDWASTGTQYF
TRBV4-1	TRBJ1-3	CASSPSGVSGNTIYF
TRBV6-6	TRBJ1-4	CASSKPGWVGEKLFF
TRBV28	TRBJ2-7	CAVGHPSYEQYF
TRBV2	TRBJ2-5	CASSGGANQETQYF
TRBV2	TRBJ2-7	CASSQISEQYF
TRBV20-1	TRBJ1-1	CSACQQNLNTEAFF